The 9 T cell receptor beta chains below were found in one sample sequenced in a study of blood T cell repertoires in COVID-19. Some clones are missing from TCRdb's copy, which holds only in-frame ones; the method was immunoSEQ multiplex PCR. The repertoire holds about 160,000 clones, with approximately 85% as singletons. What was sequenced was peripheral blood. The source of these receptors is a man older than 75 with COVID-19, enrolled during active disease.

This clone was counted once. One junction end disagrees with the germline gene, perhaps due to a read error. The V gene is TRBV5-4, the J gene TRBJ1-2; 7 bases agree with TRBD1. CDR1 and CDR2 (germline): SGHNT, YYREEE (reference sequence). This CDR3 is 14 amino acids long. As DNA, the CDR3 is TGTGCCAGCAGGTTGGGACAGATTGAGGATGGCTACACCTTC. Its protein product is CASRLGQIEDGYTF.

This chain joins TRBV28 and TRBJ1-5; tentatively, D is TRBD1 (5 bases). Germline V CDR1 and CDR2: MDHEN, SYDVKM. V lost 7 bases, J lost 3 bases, and 16 bases lay in between. This CDR3 contains 15 residues. The CDR3 DNA reads as TGTGCCAGCACCCGGGGGATCCGATCCAATCAGCCCCAGCATTTT. This translates into CASTRGIRSNQPQHF.

V usage is TRBV4-2 and J usage is TRBJ1-1; D ambiguous. The germline gives CDR1 LGHNA, CDR2 YNFKEQ. V lost 0 bases and J lost 8, with 16 bases in between. There are 15 residues in the CDR3. The CDR3 loop is CASSQDRKTTVEAFF. The DNA of the CDR3 is TGTGCCAGCAGCCAAGATCGAAAGACCACAGTGGAAGCTTTCTTT.

The J gene is TRBJ1-5, the V gene TRBV28; weak D call: TRBD1 (6 bases). V was shortened by 2 bases and J by 4 bases, with 9 bases between the two germline ends. The germline V gene has CDR1 MDHEN and CDR2 SYDVKM. This CDR3 region has 14 residues. In DNA form, the CDR3 reads TGTGCCAGCAGTTTAGGACAGCGTAATCAGCCCCAGCATTTT. Its protein product is CASSLGQRNQPQHF.

The chain is built from TRBV10-3 and TRBJ2-1; 11 bases are a match to TRBD2. The CDR3 totals 15 residues. Germline CDR1 ENHRY, CDR2 SYGVKD. V trimming: 7 bases; J trimming: 7 bases; junction bases outside the gene matches: 9. The CDR3 reads CAITSTSGAGNEQFF. The CDR3 bases are TGTGCCATCACCTCGACTAGCGGGGCGGGTAATGAGCAGTTCTTC.

The chain uses TRBV2 and TRBJ2-1; 9 nucleotides line up with TRBD1. The V and J ends lost 4 bases and 1 base, in that order; junction bases with no gene match: 5. The CDR3 runs to 16 residues. Germline V gene data show CDR1 as SNHLY and CDR2 as FYNNEI. For the CDR3, the DNA is TGTGCCAGCAGTGGACGGGGACAGGGATCCTACAATGAGCAGTTCTTC. Residues: CASSGRGQGSYNEQFF.

The chain combines TRBV7-9 with TRBJ2-7, with 8 bases fitting TRBD1. This CDR3 has 15 residues. From germline, CDR1 is SEHNR and CDR2 FQNEAQ (reference sequence). Unmatched junction bases numbered 4, after V lost 3 bases and J lost 0 bases. In DNA, the CDR3 is TGTGCCAGCAGCTTGGGACAGGTATCCTCCTACGAGCAGTACTTC. Translating it yields CASSLGQVSSYEQYF.

The genes are TRBV20-1 and TRBJ2-3, with 8 bases lining up with TRBD2. This CDR3 comprises 11 residues. Germline CDR1 reads DFQATT; CDR2 reads SNEGSKA (reference sequence). The CDR3 coding sequence is TGCAGCAGGTTAGCGGGGGATACGCAGTATTTT. Encoded protein: CSRLAGDTQYF.

The gene calls are TRBV2 and TRBJ1-1, with 7 positions matching TRBD1. Losses at the gene ends were 6 bases for V and 7 bases for J; bases not matched to a gene: 2. Per the germline V gene, CDR1 is SNHLY and CDR2 is FYNNEI. The CDR3 has 11 residues. The CDR3 nucleotides read TGTGCCAGCAGACAGGGGTTTGAAGCTTTCTTT. As protein: CASRQGFEAFF. Full variable domain (remainder filled in from reference TRBV2 and TRBJ1-1): EPEVTQTPSHQVTQMGQEVILRCVPISNHLYFYWYRQILGQKVEFLVSFYNNEISEKSEIFDDQFSVERPDGSNFTLKIRSTKLEDSAMYFCASRQGFEAFFGQGTRLTVV.